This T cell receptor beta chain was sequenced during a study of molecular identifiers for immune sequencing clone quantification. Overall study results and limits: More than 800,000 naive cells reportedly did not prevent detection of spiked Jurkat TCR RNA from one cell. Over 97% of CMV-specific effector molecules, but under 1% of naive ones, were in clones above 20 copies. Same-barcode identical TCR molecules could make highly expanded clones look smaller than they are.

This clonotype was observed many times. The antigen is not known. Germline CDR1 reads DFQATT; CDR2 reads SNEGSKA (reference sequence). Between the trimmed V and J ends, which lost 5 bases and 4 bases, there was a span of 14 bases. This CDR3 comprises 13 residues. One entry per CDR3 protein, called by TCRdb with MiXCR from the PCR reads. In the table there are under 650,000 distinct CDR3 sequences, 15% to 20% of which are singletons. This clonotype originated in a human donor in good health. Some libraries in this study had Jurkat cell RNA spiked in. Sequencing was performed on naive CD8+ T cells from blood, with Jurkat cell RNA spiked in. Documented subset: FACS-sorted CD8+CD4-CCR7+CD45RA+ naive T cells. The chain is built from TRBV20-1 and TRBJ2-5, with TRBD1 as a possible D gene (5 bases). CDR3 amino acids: CSAGHTHPETQYF. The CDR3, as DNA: TGCAGTGCTGGACATACCCACCCAGAGACCCAGTACTTC.